A single sample is the source of the 17 T cell receptor beta chains below, sequenced in a study of shared clonotypes between healthy human individuals. Some clones are missing from TCRdb's copy, which holds only in-frame ones; the method was immunoSEQ multiplex PCR. The sample includes over 850,000 clones, 70% to 80% of them seen just once. Sequencing was performed on memory CD4+ T cells from PBMCs. Regarding subset: CD45RA-negative fraction. The receptor source for this set is a man between 18 and 35 years old in good health. Some clones in this sample may be carry-over from other donors' samples.

This chain links TRBV11-2 with TRBJ1-6; D gene ambiguous. This CDR3 region has 12 residues. Trimming left V 5 bases short and J 6 bases short, with 5 bases between. Germline loops: CDR1 SGHAT, CDR2 FQNNGV. The CDR3 is CASSPTNSPLHF. In nucleotides, the CDR3 is TGTGCCAGCAGCCCGACTAATTCACCCCTCCACTTT.

This chain uses TRBV14 with TRBJ1-4; TRBD1 is a possible D gene (5 bases). With 4 bases removed from V and 5 bases from J, the gap between germline ends came to 17 bases. The CDR3 is 16 residues long. Germline CDR1 reads SGHDN; CDR2 reads FVKESK. Here the CDR3 reads CASSPKVGDVNEKLFF. The DNA of the CDR3 is TGTGCCAGCAGCCCCAAAGTAGGGGACGTGAATGAAAAACTGTTTTTT.

The J gene is TRBJ2-3, the V gene TRBV25-1, with 7 bases lining up with TRBD1. The CDR3 totals 15 residues. V dropped 8 bases and J dropped 0; count of bases not matched to a gene: 8. Germline V gene data show CDR1 as MGHDK and CDR2 as SYGVNS. CDR3: CASEGTQGSTDTQYF. Here the CDR3 DNA reads TGTGCCAGCGAGGGGACACAGGGGAGCACAGATACGCAGTATTTT.

This clone appeared a single time. This sample also contains other DNA sequences that code for the same CDR3. The rearrangement uses TRBV2 and TRBJ1-5; 9 bases are shared with TRBD1. Germline trimming cut 6 bases from V and 4 bases from J; bases unmatched to any gene: 4. The germline V gene encodes CDR1 SNHLY and CDR2 FYNNEI. The CDR3 spans 14 residues. The CDR3 DNA follows: TGTGCCAGCAGGGTGGACAGGGGTAATCAGCCCCAGCATTTT. Protein product: CASRVDRGNQPQHF.

The chain uses TRBV7-3 and TRBJ2-5; possible D gene TRBD1, 5 bases. V dropped 5 bases and J dropped 4 bases, with 17 bases sitting between them. The length of the CDR3 is 15 residues. The germline CDR1 and CDR2 sequences are SGHTA and FQGTGA. The CDR3 DNA follows: TGTGCCAGCAGCCCCCAGGGAACAGTCGGAGAGACCCAGTACTTC. Translation gives CASSPQGTVGETQYF.

This chain joins TRBV29-1 and TRBJ2-7; unclear D gene. V was trimmed by 7 bases and J by 4 bases, leaving 11 bases between them. CDR3 length: 11 amino acids. The germline gives CDR1 SQVTM, CDR2 ANQGSEA. The CDR3 DNA reads as TGCAGCGCTTGGTTGGGTTACGAGCAGTACTTC. Translated: CSAWLGYEQYF.

J is TRBJ1-2 and V is TRBV28; D might be TRBD1 (6 bases). Trimming stripped 5 bases from V and 4 bases from J, with 20 bases between. Germline V gene sequence: CDR1 MDHEN, CDR2 SYDVKM. This CDR3 spans 16 amino acids. This CDR3 is CASSPGGGGYVYGYTF. The CDR3 DNA is TGTGCCAGCAGTCCCGGGGGAGGGGGTTACGTCTATGGCTACACCTTC.

The rearrangement uses TRBV10-1 and TRBJ1-1, with 12 bases fitting TRBD1. There are 14 residues in the CDR3. CDR1 and CDR2 (germline): WNHNN, SYGVQD (reference sequence). With V trimmed by 5 bases and J by 7 bases, 5 bases remained unmatched. CDR3 DNA: TGCGCCAGCAGTCCCGGGACAGGGGGCAGTGAAGCTTTCTTT. It specifies CASSPGTGGSEAFF.

This chain uses TRBV2 with TRBJ1-5; the D gene is possibly TRBD1 (5 bases). The CDR3 is 14 amino acids. The V end lost 8 bases, the J end lost 0 bases, and 11 bases lay between the germline ends. Germline V gene sequence: CDR1 SNHLY, CDR2 FYNNEI. The CDR3 nucleotides are TGTGCCAGCGGGGGGGGGAATAGCAATCAGCCCCAGCATTTT. Encoded protein: CASGGGNSNQPQHF.

J is TRBJ2-5 and V is TRBV28, with a possible D match to TRBD2 (5 bases). The CDR3 contains 16 residues. V lost 3 bases and J lost 5, with 19 bases in between. Germline CDR1 is MDHEN and CDR2 is SYDVKM. The CDR3 DNA reads as TGTGCCAGCAGTTTTGGAATAGGACTGGGATCGGAGACCCAGTACTTC. As protein: CASSFGIGLGSETQYF.

The chain is built from TRBV7-2 and TRBJ2-3; weak D call: TRBD2 (7 bases). The CDR3 is 12 amino acids. V lost 4 bases and J lost 10, with 12 bases in between. Germline V gene sequence: CDR1 SGHTA, CDR2 FQGNSA. Here the CDR3 DNA reads TGTGCCAGCAGCTCCAGGGGAGGGGCGCAGTATTTT. Amino acids: CASSSRGGAQYF.

V usage is TRBV2 and J usage is TRBJ2-1, with D unclear. The CDR3 spans 10 residues. Germline assignment: CDR1 SNHLY and CDR2 FYNNEI. This CDR3 reads CALQSNEQFF. DNA for the CDR3: TGTGCTTTGCAGAGCAATGAGCAGTTCTTC.

This clone was detected once. This chain uses TRBV5-1 with TRBJ1-1; D is possibly TRBD1 (5 bases). Trimming removed 2 bases at V and 3 bases at J, with 17 bases between. CDR3 length: 16 residues. Germline V lookup: CDR1 SGHRS, CDR2 YFSETQ. CDR3 nucleotide sequence: TGCGCCAGCAGCTTCGCCGGGTCGGGGGAGGACACTGAAGCTTTCTTT. Translation: CASSFAGSGEDTEAFF. The entire variable domain, with the rest obtained from reference TRBV5-1 and TRBJ1-1, is as follows: KAGVTQTPRYLIKTRGQQVTLSCSPISGHRSVSWYQQTPGQGLQFLFEYFSETQRNKGNFPGRFSGRQFSNSRSEMNVSTLELGDSALYLCASSFAGSGEDTEAFFGQGTRLTVV.

Concerning this clone itself: This sample includes further DNA sequences coding for the same CDR3. The V gene is TRBV28, the J gene TRBJ2-7, with D possibly TRBD1 on 6 matching bases. The ends were cut back, 6 bases at V and 3 bases at J, with 9 bases in the middle. The CDR3 sequence is 12 residues long. CDR1 is MDHEN and CDR2 is SYDVKM in the germline V gene. The CDR3 DNA sequence: TGTGCCAGCAGCCTACAGGGCTACGAGCAGTACTTC. As protein: CASSLQGYEQYF.

The chain couples TRBV5-4 to TRBJ2-1; TRBD2 matches at 7 bases. Germline V gene sequence: CDR1 SGHNT, CDR2 YYREEE (reference sequence). The CDR3 runs to 16 residues. Trimming took 1 base from V and 6 from J; bases not matched to a gene: 10. CDR3 sequence reads: CASSLKRLAETNEQFF. DNA for the CDR3: TGTGCCAGCAGCTTGAAGCGGCTAGCGGAAACCAATGAGCAGTTCTTC. The full variable domain, its missing parts supplied by reference TRBV5-4 and TRBJ2-1, is ETGVTQSPTHLIKTRGQQVTLRCSSQSGHNTVSWYQQALGQGPQFIFQYYREEENGRGNFPPRFSGLQFPNYSSELNVNALELDDSALYLCASSLKRLAETNEQFFGPGTRLTVL.

The table lists this clone with a count of one. The chain couples TRBV5-1 to TRBJ2-5; 9 bases align to TRBD1. This CDR3 contains 15 residues. V lost 4 bases to trimming and J lost 5 bases; unmatched junction nucleotides: 9. The germline CDR1 and CDR2 sequences are SGHRS and YFSETQ. CDR3 loop: CASSLLQGAGETQYF. For the CDR3, the DNA is TGCGCCAGCAGCCTGTTACAGGGGGCTGGTGAGACCCAGTACTTC.

This clone is a singleton in its sample. The CDR3 coding sequence is TGTGCCAGCAGTGAAGATGTCGGACAGAGATACTACGAGCAGTACTTC. Encoded protein: CASSEDVGQRYYEQYF. V usage is TRBV6-1 and J usage is TRBJ2-7; a possible D gene is TRBD1 (6 bases). V lost 1 base, J lost 3 bases, and 16 bases lay in between. Germline CDR1 and CDR2: MNHNS and SASEGT. The CDR3 spans 16 residues.